This T cell receptor beta chain was recorded in a study of cytomegalovirus exposure and HLA in healthy donors. Trimming removed 7 bases at V and 6 bases at J, with 18 bases between. The CDR3 consists of 14 residues. Germline V gene sequence: CDR1 SNHLY, CDR2 FYNNEI. PCR was performed using 60 Vbeta and 13 Jbeta primers. The protocol was immunoSEQ multiplex PCR, while the TCRdb copy is restricted to in-frame clones and leaves out a portion. This sample has around 67,000 clones; 75% to 90% occur once, and the top ten carry 12%. The sequenced material came from PBMCs. This TCR derives from a woman in her twenties or thirties in good health and CMV-seropositive. The chain employs TRBV2 and TRBJ2-5; a weak D match, TRBD1 (5 bases). CDR3 sequence (DNA): TGTGCCAGCACCTTGACAGTTAATCCGCAGACCCAGTACTTC. Protein product: CASTLTVNPQTQYF.